A single sample is the source of the 17 T cell receptor beta chains below, sequenced in a study of shared clonotypes between healthy human individuals. Measured with immunoSEQ multiplex PCR; TCRdb has only the in-frame clones, and not every one. The table records approximately 720,000 clones, 72% of them present only once. Sequences were obtained from memory CD4+ T cells sorted from blood. The subset: CD45RA-negative fraction. These receptors originate from a woman in her twenties or thirties in good health.

The chain has TRBV7-9 and TRBJ1-5, with a tentative D call TRBD1 (5 bases). The CDR3 length is 14 residues. The germline CDR1 and CDR2 sequences are SEHNR and FQNEAQ (reference sequence). With 8 bases removed from V and 2 bases from J, the gap between germline ends came to 13 bases. The CDR3 DNA reads as TGTGCCAGCGAGGGGCCGGGCGGCAATCAGCCCCAGCATTTT. This encodes CASEGPGGNQPQHF. Combining the CDR3 with reference TRBV7-9 and TRBJ1-5 gives the whole variable domain DTGVSQNPRHKITKRGQNVTFRCDPISEHNRLYWYRQTLGQGPEFLTYFQNEAQLEKSRLLSDRFSAERPKGSFSTLEIQRTEQGDSAMYLCASEGPGGNQPQHFGDGTRLSIL.

The chain links TRBV5-6 to TRBJ1-2; a weak D match, TRBD1 (5 bases). Germline lookup yields CDR1 SGHDT and CDR2 YYEEEE. V dropped 5 bases and J dropped 3 bases, with 11 bases sitting between them. This CDR3 contains 13 residues. The CDR3 DNA reads as TGTGCCAGCAGACGCGACAGAGACTATGGCTACACCTTC. It yields the protein CASRRDRDYGYTF. Variable domain in full (rest from reference TRBV5-6 and TRBJ1-2): DAGVTQSPTHLIKTRGQQVTLRCSPKSGHDTVSWYQQALGQGPQFIFQYYEEEERQRGNFPDRFSGHQFPNYSSELNVNALLLGDSALYLCASRRDRDYGYTFGSGTRLTVV.

The J gene is TRBJ1-2, the V gene TRBV6-4, with D possibly TRBD1 on 5 matching bases. Looked up from germline, CDR1 is MRHNA and CDR2 is SNTAGT. The CDR3 spans 12 residues. Trimming left V 4 bases short and J 8 bases short, with 11 bases between. The CDR3 DNA is TGTGCCAGCAGTGCCTCAGGGCACGGCTACACCTTC. Amino acid sequence: CASSASGHGYTF.

The J gene is TRBJ2-3, the V gene TRBV28; D may be TRBD2 (6 bases). The CDR3 contains 15 residues. Germline V lookup: CDR1 MDHEN, CDR2 SYDVKM. Trimming shortened V by 6 bases and J by 0 bases, and 13 bases separated the two germline ends. CDR3 amino acids: CASSFLTSSTDTQYF. As DNA, the CDR3 is TGTGCCAGCAGCTTTCTCACTAGCAGCACAGATACGCAGTATTTT.

The sample holds one count of this clone. This sequence joins TRBV6-1 and TRBJ2-1, with a possible D match to TRBD2 (5 bases). The germline gives CDR1 MNHNS, CDR2 SASEGT. Between the trimmed V and J ends, which lost 6 bases and 0 bases, there was a span of 12 bases. The CDR3 has 15 residues. The CDR3 nucleotides are TGTGCCAGCAGGCTAGCTGCAAGCTCCTACAATGAGCAGTTCTTC. Protein: CASRLAASSYNEQFF.

CDR3 protein: CASSFGGRAFYNEQFF. The CDR3 DNA reads TGTGCCAGCAGCTTCGGCGGGAGGGCCTTCTACAATGAGCAGTTCTTC. The V call is TRBV5-4, the J call TRBJ2-1; 9 positions agree with TRBD2. The ends lost 2 bases at V and 3 bases at J; junction bases unmatched: 6. CDR3 length: 16 residues. Germline V gene data show CDR1 as SGHNT and CDR2 as YYREEE (reference sequence).

The DNA of the CDR3 is TGCGCCAGCAGGACTAGCGGGAGTTCGGAGACCCAGTACTTC. This translates into CASRTSGSSETQYF. The rearrangement links TRBV5-1 to TRBJ2-5; 12 nucleotides match TRBD2. Germline lookup yields CDR1 SGHRS and CDR2 YFSETQ. The CDR3 length is 14 residues. Trimming cost V 5 bases and J 5 bases; bases outside gene matches: 4.

This sequence joins TRBV19 and TRBJ2-7; 8 bases match TRBD1. V shed 10 bases and J 3 bases; nucleotides not matched to a gene: 8. Per the germline V gene, CDR1 is LNHDA and CDR2 is SQIVND (reference sequence). The CDR3 totals 13 residues. This CDR3 reads CATQDRDGYEQYF. As DNA, the CDR3 is TGTGCCACCCAGGACAGGGACGGCTACGAGCAGTACTTC.

The V gene is TRBV27, the J gene TRBJ2-1; 13 bases fit TRBD2. V lost 2 bases to trimming and J lost 3 bases; unmatched junction nucleotides: 4. Germline loops: CDR1 MNHEY, CDR2 SMNVEV (reference sequence). CDR3 size: 17 residues. The CDR3 sequence is CASSLLGLAGDYNEQFF. The CDR3, as DNA: TGTGCCAGCAGTTTACTAGGACTAGCGGGAGACTACAATGAGCAGTTCTTC.

The chain couples TRBV28 to TRBJ2-2; D is perhaps TRBD2 (5 bases). This CDR3 comprises 17 residues. Trimming cost V 4 bases and J 1 base, with 16 bases left between them. Germline V lookup: CDR1 MDHEN, CDR2 SYDVKM. CDR3 residues: CASSSLQRTRNTGELFF. CDR3 coding DNA: TGTGCCAGCAGTTCCCTCCAACGGACTCGGAACACCGGGGAGCTGTTTTTT. The entire variable domain, with the rest obtained from reference TRBV28 and TRBJ2-2, is as follows: DVKVTQSSRYLVKRTGEKVFLECVQDMDHENMFWYRQDPGLGLRLIYFSYDVKMKEKGDIPEGYSVSREKKERFSLILESASTNQTSMYLCASSSLQRTRNTGELFFGEGSRLTVL.

The gene calls are TRBV7-6 and TRBJ1-5; unclear D gene. With 2 bases removed from V and 7 bases from J, the gap between germline ends came to 9 bases. This CDR3 spans 13 amino acids. CDR1 and CDR2 (germline): SGHVS, FNYEAQ. CDR3 sequence: CASSLSPTQPQHF. The CDR3 DNA sequence: TGTGCCAGCAGCTTATCTCCAACCCAGCCCCAGCATTTT. Using reference TRBV7-6 and TRBJ1-5 for the parts outside the CDR3, the full variable domain is GAGVSQSPRYKVTKRGQDVALRCDPISGHVSLYWYRQALGQGPEFLTYFNYEAQQDKSGLPNDRFSAERPEGSISTLTIQRTEQRDSAMYRCASSLSPTQPQHFGDGTRLSIL.

Here the CDR3 reads CASSSAGAVASTDTQYF. In DNA, the CDR3 is TGTGCCAGCAGCTCGGCGGGAGCGGTAGCTAGCACAGATACGCAGTATTTT. This chain uses TRBV5-4 with TRBJ2-3, with 7 bases identical to TRBD2. Germline CDR1 is SGHNT and CDR2 is YYREEE (reference sequence). This CDR3 spans 17 amino acids. The J segment lost 0 bases and the V segment lost 3 bases, leaving 10 bases of the junction unmatched.

The sample holds many counts of this clone. The gene calls are TRBV15 and TRBJ2-7; unclear D gene. V shed 5 bases and J shed 2 bases, with 13 bases lying between them. The germline V gene encodes CDR1 LNHNV and CDR2 YYDKDF (reference sequence). The CDR3 loop spans 14 amino acids. The CDR3, as DNA: TGTGCCACCAGCCCCCGAGAGGCCCCCTACGAGCAGTACTTC. Amino acids: CATSPREAPYEQYF.

V and J are TRBV21-1 and TRBJ1-4; the table's D call, TRBD1, was not checked against the DNA. TRBV21-1 is annotated as a pseudogene. This CDR3 spans 19 amino acids. CDR3 sequence (DNA): TGTGCCAGCAGCTCACCACACCGGGACAGGGAACCAACTAATGAAAAACTGTTTTTT. Its translation is CASSSPHRDREPTNEKLFF.

The V gene is TRBV10-2, the J gene TRBJ1-5; 10 nucleotides agree with TRBD1. Germline CDR1 and CDR2: WSHSY and SAAADI. V shed 5 bases, J shed 5 bases, and the junction held 6 bases outside the gene matches. CDR3 size: 15 residues. CDR3 residues: CASSSRDRGHQPQHF. CDR3 bases: TGCGCCAGCAGTTCACGGGACAGGGGTCATCAGCCCCAGCATTTT.

The chain carries TRBV11-2 and TRBJ2-3, with 12 bases that match TRBD2. J gave up 0 bases and V 1 base, and 5 bases lay outside the gene matches. Germline CDR1 reads SGHAT; CDR2 reads FQNNGV. This CDR3 region has 18 residues. CDR3 sequence: CASSLGLAGGTSTDTQYF. Here the CDR3 DNA reads TGTGCCAGCAGCTTAGGGCTAGCGGGAGGGACTAGCACAGATACGCAGTATTTT.

The chain links TRBV6-6 to TRBJ2-1; tentative D call: TRBD2 (6 bases). This CDR3 region has 16 residues. Trimming removed 2 bases from V and 8 bases from J, with 19 bases in between. Germline-derived CDR1 and CDR2 are MNHNY and SVGAGI (reference sequence). Here the CDR3 reads CASSYQMNRRGDEQFF. DNA for the CDR3: TGTGCCAGCAGTTACCAGATGAACAGGCGGGGAGATGAGCAGTTCTTC.